Following are 20 T cell receptor beta chains from one sample sequenced in a study of T cells in Graves' hyperthyroidism and ophthalmopathy. RNA transcripts gave rise to amplified TCR beta CDR3 regions. The TCR CDR3 first-round RT-PCR relied on the HTBI primer set. Using its own MiXCR run on the multiplex PCR reads, TCRdb lists one record per CDR3 protein. Found here are under 400,000 distinct CDR3 sequences, 18% of them singletons; the top ten hold about 14%. Sequencing was performed on blood. These receptors came from a woman aged 40 to 50 with Graves' ophthalmopathy.

This clonotype was counted at least ten times. The chain links TRBV12-5 to TRBJ1-2; TRBD1 aligns across 7 bases. CDR1 is LGHNT, CDR2 FRNRAP, per germline. J lost 2 bases, V lost 1 base, and 4 bases had no gene match. This CDR3 has 15 residues. In DNA, the CDR3 is TGTGCTAGTGGTTTGGCTCGGGACAGCAACTATGGCTACACCTTC. This codes for CASGLARDSNYGYTF.

This clonotype was detected only a few times. A junction end diverges from the germline sequence, so it may reflect a read error. The chain employs TRBV18 and TRBJ1-5, with D possibly matching TRBD1 (6 bases). There are 16 residues in the CDR3. Per germline, CDR1 KGHSH and CDR2 LQKENI. CDR3 sequence: CVSSPGGGLGNQPQHF. CDR3 bases: TGTGTCAGCTCACCGGGCGGGGGGCTCGGCAATCAGCCCCAGCATTTT.

In this sample, this clonotype turned up many times. The DNA of the CDR3 is TGCAGTGCTTCACGAGGGGGCGGATACTCCTACGAGCAGTACTTC. Amino acid sequence: CSASRGGGYSYEQYF. This rearrangement joins TRBV20-1 to TRBJ2-7; 7 bases are a match to TRBD1. Germline trimming cut 5 bases from V and 0 bases from J; bases unmatched to any gene: 10. The CDR3 is 15 residues long. Germline V gene sequence: CDR1 DFQATT, CDR2 SNEGSKA (reference sequence).

The chain couples TRBV6-2 or TRBV6-3 to TRBJ1-5; possibly TRBD1 for D (5 bases). CDR1 and CDR2 (germline): MNHEY, SVGEGT. V gave up 7 bases and J gave up 4 bases, with 14 bases separating them. The CDR3 has 14 residues. The DNA for the CDR3 is TGTGCCAGCACGATCCGGGGCCGGAATCAGCCCCAGCATTTT. This sequence encodes CASTIRGRNQPQHF.

The rearrangement links TRBV29-1 to TRBJ2-2; TRBD1 agrees at 9 bases. Trimming removed 6 bases from V and 7 bases from J; junction bases left unmatched: 6. In germline, CDR1 is SQVTM, CDR2 ANQGSEA. The CDR3 loop spans 13 amino acids. CDR3 nucleotides: TGCAGCGTGCGAACAGGGGGCCGCGGGGAGCTGTTTTTT. Protein product: CSVRTGGRGELFF.

The chain recombines TRBV6-5 with TRBJ2-5; TRBD2 matches at 14 bases. The germline V gene encodes CDR1 MNHEY and CDR2 SVGAGI. J lost 0 bases, V lost 2 bases, and 2 bases had no gene match. This CDR3 contains 17 residues. The chain's CDR3 is CASSYGTSGSDQETQYF. The CDR3, as DNA: TGTGCCAGCAGTTACGGGACTAGCGGGAGTGACCAAGAGACCCAGTACTTC.

This clonotype has ten or more counts. The chain couples TRBV6-5 to TRBJ1-1; 7 bases fit TRBD1. CDR1 is MNHEY, CDR2 SVGAGI, per germline. The CDR3 runs to 13 residues. V lost 2 bases to trimming and J lost 8 bases; unmatched junction nucleotides: 5. CDR3 coding DNA: TGTGCCAGCAGTTACGGGGGGGACAGCGAAGCTTTCTTT. It codes for CASSYGGDSEAFF.

This clonotype was recorded many times. Compared with germline, one end of the junction differs, possibly owing to a read error. The gene calls are TRBV2 and TRBJ1-1; 9 bases are a match to TRBD1. Germline CDR1 is SNHLY and CDR2 is FYNNEI. The CDR3 totals 14 residues. DNA for the CDR3: TGTGCCAGCACGGAAGGACAGGGGAACGCTGAAGCTTTCTTT. Translating it yields CASTEGQGNAEAFF.

The V gene is TRBV6-1, the J gene TRBJ1-1, with 7 positions matching TRBD1. CDR1 is MNHNS and CDR2 is SASEGT in the germline V gene. This CDR3 contains 15 residues. J lost 0 bases, V lost 2 bases, and 3 bases had no gene match. The CDR3 DNA reads as TGTGCCAGCAGTGAACAGGGACAGATGAACACTGAAGCTTTCTTT. It encodes CASSEQGQMNTEAFF.

At least ten counts were recorded for this clonotype. The rearrangement links TRBV30 to TRBJ2-7; D unresolved. This CDR3 region has 13 residues. Trimming cost V 2 bases and J 3 bases, with 11 bases left between them. Germline loops: CDR1 GTSNPN, CDR2 SVGIG (reference sequence). This CDR3 reads CAWSKVIFYEQYF. In DNA form, the CDR3 reads TGTGCCTGGAGTAAGGTGATTTTCTACGAGCAGTACTTC.

This clonotype was detected many times. The V call is TRBV5-1, the J call TRBJ1-3; D gene ambiguous. Deletions cut 2 bases from V and 3 bases from J, with 9 bases between. The germline V gene has CDR1 SGHRS and CDR2 YFSETQ. The CDR3 has 14 residues. CDR3 nucleotides: TGCGCCAGCAGCTTCCTTTCGGATGGAAACACCATATATTTT. It is translated as CASSFLSDGNTIYF.

This clonotype was detected ten times or more. At one boundary the junction diverges from the germline segment, which might be a read error. The genes are TRBV19 and TRBJ1-5; 8 bases match TRBD1. This CDR3 is 15 amino acids long. Looked up from germline, CDR1 is LNHDA and CDR2 is SQIVND (reference sequence). The CDR3 sequence: CASRIGQGRDQPQHF. The CDR3 DNA reads as TGTGCCAGTAGGATAGGACAGGGACGGGATCAGCCCCAGCATTTT.

This clonotype was counted at least ten times. This chain links TRBV29-1 with TRBJ2-7, with TRBD2 identical over 7 bases. Trimming at V came to 6 bases and at J to 7 bases, leaving 9 bases not matched to a gene. The CDR3 runs 12 residues. Per the germline V gene, CDR1 is SQVTM and CDR2 is ANQGSEA. CDR3 in DNA: TGCAGCGTCGAGCGGGGTCCCGGGGAGCAGTACTTC. This translates into CSVERGPGEQYF.

The chain is built from TRBV20-1 and TRBJ2-5; D is tentatively TRBD1 or TRBD2 (6 bases each). CDR3 length: 14 residues. The germline CDR1 and CDR2 sequences are DFQATT and SNEGSKA (reference sequence). The germline V and J ends were trimmed by 8 bases and 5 bases, with 21 bases remaining between them. The CDR3 nucleotides are TGCAGTTCCCTACCGGGGGCGGTTAGGGAGACCCAGTACTTC. This gives the protein CSSLPGAVRETQYF.

This clonotype was seen at least ten times. The chain employs TRBV6-5 and TRBJ2-6; D gene uncertain. V was trimmed by 5 bases and J by 0 bases, leaving 8 bases between them. The CDR3 runs 15 residues. Germline values: CDR1 MNHEY, CDR2 SVGAGI. Written as DNA, the CDR3 is TGTGCCAGCAGTCCTTCAAGCTCTGGGGCCAACGTCCTGACTTTC. Translated: CASSPSSSGANVLTF.

This clonotype appeared many times. The rearrangement joins TRBV2 to TRBJ2-3; D gene ambiguous. The CDR3 is 11 residues long. Germline CDR1 SNHLY, CDR2 FYNNEI. Trimming left V 6 bases short and J 2 bases short, with 3 bases between. CDR3 in DNA: TGTGCCAGCAGCAACACAGATACGCAGTATTTT. It yields the protein CASSNTDTQYF.

This clonotype was recorded a few times. The chain recombines TRBV3-1 with TRBJ2-2; 12 nucleotides align to TRBD2. J lost 0 bases, V lost 1 base, and 3 bases had no gene match. The CDR3 runs 18 residues. Germline CDR1 and CDR2: LGHDT and YNNKEL (reference sequence). The CDR3 coding sequence is TGTGCCAGCAGCCAAGTCGCTAGCGGGAGGGCGAACACCGGGGAGCTGTTTTTT. It translates to CASSQVASGRANTGELFF.

This clonotype has ten or more counts. The chain has TRBV20-1 and TRBJ2-7; unclear D gene. The V end lost 1 base, the J end lost 6 bases, and 13 bases lay between the germline ends. CDR1 and CDR2 (germline): DFQATT, SNEGSKA (reference sequence). This CDR3 comprises 13 residues. The CDR3 DNA follows: TGCAGTGCTAGAGGGCTAGATGGAAGCGAGCAGTACTTC. Translation: CSARGLDGSEQYF.

The chain links TRBV3-1 to TRBJ2-7; TRBD2 matches at 7 bases. The CDR3 has 14 amino acids. Unmatched junction bases numbered 5, after V lost 3 bases and J lost 3 bases. Germline CDR1 LGHDT, CDR2 YNNKEL (reference sequence). The CDR3 bases are TGTGCCAGCAGCCAGACTAGCTACGACTACGAGCAGTACTTC. Residues: CASSQTSYDYEQYF.

This clonotype was counted only a few times. The chain has TRBV30 and TRBJ1-2; TRBD1 agrees at 10 bases. CDR1 is GTSNPN and CDR2 is SVGIG in the germline V gene (reference sequence). Trimming at V came to 3 bases and at J to 0 bases, leaving 4 bases not matched to a gene. The CDR3 length is 15 residues. CDR3 protein: CAWRGQGPANYGYTF. In nucleotides, the CDR3 is TGTGCCTGGAGGGGACAGGGGCCAGCTAACTATGGCTACACCTTC.